A selection of T cell receptor beta chains follows, all from one sample in a study of blood T cell repertoires in COVID-19. Produced via immunoSEQ multiplex PCR; TCRdb's table is partial and in-frame only. The sample yields more than 200,000 clones, around 84% seen once. Material for sequencing was peripheral blood. The receptors were gathered from a man in his sixties with acute or convalescent COVID-19. CDR3s leave out the opening cysteine and the closing phenylalanine or tryptophan. Each record gives: V gene, CDR3 protein.

v_call: TRBV3-1/TRBV3-2; cdr3_aa: ASSQRGGGNTIY
v_call: TRBV10-3; cdr3_aa: AIRDDSYEQY
v_call: TRBV19; cdr3_aa: ATSGLAGGQPYEQY
v_call: TRBV6-5; cdr3_aa: ASSYWDRGQETQY
v_call: TRBV5-5; cdr3_aa: ASSLGDRVGGYT
v_call: TRBV9; cdr3_aa: ASSVVEAGELF
v_call: TRBV30; cdr3_aa: AWSAGGTDTQY
v_call: TRBV6-1; cdr3_aa: ASSEEQGSNQPQH
v_call: TRBV6-1; cdr3_aa: ASSENGKSYNSPLH
v_call: TRBV19; cdr3_aa: ASSLAGLAQETQY
v_call: TRBV3-1/TRBV3-2; cdr3_aa: ASSPGGPTNEKLF
v_call: TRBV25-1; cdr3_aa: ASGDRGLGYT
v_call: TRBV25-1; cdr3_aa: ASSEGGGGAGGYT
v_call: TRBV9; cdr3_aa: ASSVDARLSTNEKLF
v_call: TRBV9; cdr3_aa: ASNRLAGRNEQF
v_call: TRBV5-4; cdr3_aa: ASSLGGTATNEKLF
v_call: TRBV7-9; cdr3_aa: ASSPQGSAGELF